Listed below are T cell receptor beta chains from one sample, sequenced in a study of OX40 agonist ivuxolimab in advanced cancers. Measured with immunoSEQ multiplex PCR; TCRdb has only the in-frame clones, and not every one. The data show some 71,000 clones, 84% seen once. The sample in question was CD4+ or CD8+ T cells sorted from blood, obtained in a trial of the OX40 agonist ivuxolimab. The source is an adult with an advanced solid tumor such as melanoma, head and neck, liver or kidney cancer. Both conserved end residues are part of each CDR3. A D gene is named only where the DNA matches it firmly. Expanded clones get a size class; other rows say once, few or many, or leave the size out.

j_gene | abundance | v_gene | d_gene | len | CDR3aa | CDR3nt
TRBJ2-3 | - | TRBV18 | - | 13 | CASANRDTDTQYF | TGTGCCAGCGCAAACCGGGACACAGATACGCAGTATTTT
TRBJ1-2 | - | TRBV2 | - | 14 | CATHRDTGSRGYTF | TGTGCCACCCACCGGGACACGGGATCGAGGGGCTACACCTTC
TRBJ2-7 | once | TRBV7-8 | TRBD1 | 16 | CASSELGGQGAYEQYF | TGTGCCAGCAGCGAATTAGGGGGACAGGGGGCCTACGAGCAGTACTTC
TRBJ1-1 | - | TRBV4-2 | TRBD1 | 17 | CVSSKEGQGGLDTEAFF | TGTGTCAGCAGCAAAGAGGGACAGGGAGGGTTAGACACTGAAGCTTTCTTT
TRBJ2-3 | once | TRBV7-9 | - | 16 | CASSLPGVGGTDTQYF | TGTGCCAGCAGCTTACCCGGGGTTGGGGGAACAGATACGCAGTATTTT
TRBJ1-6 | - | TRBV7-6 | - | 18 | CASSTQGQHSSYNSPLHF | TGTGCCAGCAGCACTCAAGGACAGCATAGCTCCTATAATTCACCCCTCCACTTT
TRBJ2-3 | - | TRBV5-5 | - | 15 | CASSFPIGLTDTQYF | TGTGCCAGCAGCTTTCCGATCGGGCTCACAGATACGCAGTATTTT
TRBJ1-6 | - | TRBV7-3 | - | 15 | CASSRAGVLNSPLHF | TGTGCCAGCAGCCGAGCGGGGGTTCTCAATTCACCCCTCCACTTT
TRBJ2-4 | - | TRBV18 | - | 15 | CASSPLGPVENIQYF | TGTGCCAGCTCACCCCTTGGGCCAGTCGAAAACATTCAGTACTTC
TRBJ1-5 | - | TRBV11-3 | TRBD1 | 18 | CASRPDRGHRGGNQPQHF | TGTGCCAGCAGGCCGGACAGGGGGCATCGCGGAGGCAATCAGCCCCAGCATTTT
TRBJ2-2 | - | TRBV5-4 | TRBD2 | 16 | CASSRGRGANTGELFF | TGTGCCAGCAGCCGTGGGCGGGGGGCCAACACCGGGGAGCTGTTTTTT
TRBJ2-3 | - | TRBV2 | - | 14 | CASRQALSTDTQYF | TGTGCCAGCCGACAGGCCTTGAGCACAGATACGCAGTATTTT
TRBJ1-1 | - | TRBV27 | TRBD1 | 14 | CASSPNGQGRRAFF | TGTGCCAGCAGTCCCAATGGACAGGGAAGGAGGGCTTTCTTT
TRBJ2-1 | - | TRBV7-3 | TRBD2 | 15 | CASSGMIAGSNEQFF | TGTGCCAGCAGCGGGATGATAGCGGGGAGTAATGAGCAGTTCTTC
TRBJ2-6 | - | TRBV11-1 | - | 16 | CASSLSPIAGANVLTF | TGTGCCAGCAGCTTAAGCCCCATCGCCGGGGCCAACGTCCTGACTTTC
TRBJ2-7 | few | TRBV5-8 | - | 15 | CASSFEPGARNEQYF | TGTGCCAGCAGCTTCGAGCCCGGGGCCAGAAACGAGCAGTACTTC
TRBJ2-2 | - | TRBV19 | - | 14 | CASLRAGNTGELFF | TGTGCCAGTCTCCGGGCGGGGAACACCGGGGAGCTGTTTTTT
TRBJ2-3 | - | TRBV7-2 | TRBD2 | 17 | CASSLTRTSGRTDTQYF | TGTGCCAGCAGCTTAACCCGGACTAGCGGCCGCACAGATACGCAGTATTTT
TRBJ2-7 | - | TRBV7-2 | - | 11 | CASSENGEQYF | TGTGCCAGCAGCGAAAATGGCGAGCAGTACTTC
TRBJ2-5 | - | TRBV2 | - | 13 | CASKARLQETQYF | TGTGCCAGCAAAGCGCGGCTACAAGAGACCCAGTACTTC
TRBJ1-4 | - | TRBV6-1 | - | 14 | CASERGGVGEKLFF | TGTGCCAGTGAGCGGGGGGGTGTAGGTGAAAAACTGTTTTTT
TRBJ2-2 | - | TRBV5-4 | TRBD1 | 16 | CASSLVGQGDTGELFF | TGTGCCAGCAGCTTGGTGGGACAGGGAGACACCGGGGAGCTGTTTTTT
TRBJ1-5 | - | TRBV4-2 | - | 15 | CASSQVSTTNQPQHF | TGTGCCAGCAGCCAAGTATCTACGACTAATCAGCCCCAGCATTTT
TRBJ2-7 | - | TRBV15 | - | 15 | CATSPGRGTTYEQYF | TGTGCCACCAGTCCCGGGCGGGGCACAACCTACGAGCAGTACTTC
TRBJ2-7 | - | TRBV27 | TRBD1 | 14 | CASSWDRETYEQYF | TGTGCCAGCAGTTGGGACAGGGAAACGTACGAGCAGTACTTC
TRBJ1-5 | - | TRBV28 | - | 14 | CASSLSLSAQPQHF | TGTGCCAGCAGTTTGTCCCTCTCTGCCCAGCCCCAGCATTTT
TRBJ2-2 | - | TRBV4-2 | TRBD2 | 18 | CASSQVGSGGANTGELFF | TGTGCCAGCAGCCAAGTTGGTAGCGGGGGGGCGAACACCGGGGAGCTGTTTTTT
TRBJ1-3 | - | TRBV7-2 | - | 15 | CASSLVQGSGNTIYF | TGTGCCAGCAGCTTAGTGCAGGGATCTGGAAACACCATATATTTT
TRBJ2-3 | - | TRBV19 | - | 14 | CASSISREEDTQYF | TGTGCCAGTAGTATTTCCAGGGAAGAAGATACGCAGTATTTT
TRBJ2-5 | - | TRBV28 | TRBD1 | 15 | CASSHRGLREETQYF | TGTGCCAGCAGTCACAGGGGGCTCCGGGAAGAGACCCAGTACTTC
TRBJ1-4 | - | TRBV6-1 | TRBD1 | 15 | CASSLTTGGNEKLFF | TGTGCCAGCAGTTTAACGACAGGGGGCAATGAAAAACTGTTTTTT
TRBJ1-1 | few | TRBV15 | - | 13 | CATSEIHNTEAFF | TGTGCCACCAGCGAAATACACAACACTGAAGCTTTCTTT
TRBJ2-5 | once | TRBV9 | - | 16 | CASSRLSRSPQETQYF | TGTGCCAGCAGTCGGCTCAGCCGAAGCCCCCAAGAGACCCAGTACTTC
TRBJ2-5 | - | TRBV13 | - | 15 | CASSLEGTAQETQYF | TGTGCCAGCAGCTTGGAGGGGACAGCGCAAGAGACCCAGTACTTC
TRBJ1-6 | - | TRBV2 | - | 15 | CASSEAKGGGSPLHF | TGTGCCAGCAGTGAAGCGAAGGGTGGCGGTTCACCCCTCCACTTT
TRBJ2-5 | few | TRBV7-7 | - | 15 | CASSLSRRTEGTQYF | TGTGCCAGCAGCCTATCCCGGCGGACCGAGGGGACCCAGTACTTC
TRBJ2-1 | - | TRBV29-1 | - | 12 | CSVGTQYNEQFF | TGCAGCGTTGGGACTCAATACAATGAGCAGTTCTTC
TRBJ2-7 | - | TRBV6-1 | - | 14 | CASRPSGSHYEQYF | TGTGCCAGCAGGCCCTCGGGGAGCCACTACGAGCAGTACTTC
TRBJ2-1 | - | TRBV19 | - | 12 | CASSRSYNEQFF | TGTGCCAGTAGCCGATCCTACAATGAGCAGTTCTTC
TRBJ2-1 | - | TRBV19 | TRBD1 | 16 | CASSRIPGQGADEQFF | TGTGCCAGTAGTCGAATACCGGGACAGGGGGCCGATGAGCAGTTCTTC
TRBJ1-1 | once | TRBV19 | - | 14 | CASSPNSLGTEAFF | TGTGCCAGTTCCCCGAATTCCCTGGGGACTGAAGCTTTCTTT